Listed here are 23 T cell receptor beta chains from one sample, sequenced in a study of T cells expressing NK-cell markers. TCRdb derives one entry per CDR3 protein from the 5' RACE reads, leaving out DNA. The table counts about 110,000 distinct CDR3 sequences; approximately 17% lies in the top ten. The sequenced sample consisted of blood T cells: a sorted CD56 or NKG2C T cell subset, CD4+ or CD8+ T cells, or bulk PBMC T cells (not recorded which). The receptors here all came from a woman between 18 and 75 years old in good health.

The genes are TRBV12-3 or TRBV12-4 and TRBJ2-2; TCRdb's D gene call, TRBD1, goes unchecked for lack of DNA. This CDR3 is built from 15 residues. The chain's CDR3 is CAAGETLSNTGELFF.

CDR3 sequence: CASSSHGGGRPDTQYF. This sequence joins TRBV12-3 or TRBV12-4 and TRBJ2-3; without DNA, the TCRdb call of TRBD1 cannot be checked. The CDR3 length is 16 residues.

This chain joins TRBV6-5 and TRBJ1-1; there is no DNA to check the TCRdb D call of TRBD1. Germline assignment: CDR1 MNHEY and CDR2 SVGAGI. This CDR3 comprises 14 residues. The CDR3 reads CASSFPVLNTEAFF.

This chain links TRBV12-3 or TRBV12-4 with TRBJ2-1; the D call of TRBD1 rests on TCRdb alone, since no DNA is present to check it. This CDR3 contains 14 residues. CDR3 protein: CASRGTGGRYEQFF.

The rearrangement links TRBV7-9 to TRBJ1-2; TCRdb lists TRBD1, though no DNA is available to test this call. The CDR3 loop spans 14 amino acids. Germline V gene lookup returns CDR1 SEHNR and CDR2 FQNEAQ (reference sequence). The CDR3 sequence: CASSPFPEFYGYTF.

CDR3 amino acids: CASSFSFLAKNIQYF. The rearrangement uses TRBV5-5 and TRBJ2-4. This CDR3 comprises 15 residues. Germline CDR1 SGHKS, CDR2 YYEKEE (reference sequence).

The CDR3 sequence is CATSGFLGTAYQPQHF. This rearrangement joins TRBV24-1 to TRBJ1-5; TCRdb gives TRBD1 as the D gene, but with no DNA this cannot be confirmed. The CDR3 is 16 amino acids. CDR1 and CDR2 from the germline V gene are KGHDR and SFDVKD.

The chain employs TRBV29-1 and TRBJ1-2. Germline CDR1 and CDR2: SQVTM and ANQGSEA. The CDR3 covers 13 residues. CDR3 protein: CSVEEQGSYGYTF.

The rearrangement links TRBV12-3 or TRBV12-4 to TRBJ2-3; lacking DNA, the TRBD1 call made by TCRdb goes unchecked. The CDR3 is 15 residues long. The CDR3 loop reads CASSLTGQATDTQYF.

The chain uses TRBV6-1 and TRBJ2-7; TCRdb's assignment of TRBD1 cannot be checked, as there is no DNA. Germline CDR1 reads MNHNS; CDR2 reads SASEGT. The CDR3 sequence is 15 residues long. The CDR3 sequence is CASSDRDRFKEEQYF.

V and J are TRBV12-3 or TRBV12-4 and TRBJ2-3; no DNA is available, so the TRBD1 call from TCRdb remains unchecked. The length of the CDR3 is 15 residues. This chain's CDR3 is CASSSGQPSTDTQYF.

The V call is TRBV24-1, the J call TRBJ2-3; TCRdb proposes TRBD1, but this gene call is untestable without DNA. Germline CDR1 reads KGHDR; CDR2 reads SFDVKD. The CDR3 covers 14 residues. CDR3 region: CATSDNRGTDTQYF.

The chain recombines TRBV5-1 with TRBJ2-5; TCRdb's D gene call, TRBD2, goes unchecked for lack of DNA. CDR1 and CDR2 (germline): SGHRS, YFSETQ. This CDR3 is 14 amino acids long. This chain's CDR3 is CASSLKSGSETQYF.

This sequence joins TRBV6-5 and TRBJ2-3. The CDR3 is 15 residues long. The germline CDR1 and CDR2 sequences are MNHEY and SVGAGI. The CDR3 sequence is CASSYSTRGTDTQYF.

The chain employs TRBV12-5 and TRBJ2-5; TCRdb indicates TRBD1, and absent DNA this call remains unverified. The CDR3 totals 17 residues. The germline V gene encodes CDR1 LGHNT and CDR2 FRNRAP. The CDR3 region is CASGLVLAGSVPETQYF.

This rearrangement joins TRBV27 to TRBJ2-1; with no DNA, the TCRdb D assignment of TRBD2 cannot be verified. Germline-derived CDR1 and CDR2 are MNHEY and SMNVEV (reference sequence). This CDR3 region has 17 residues. CDR3: CASSPRTSGISYNEQFF.

The chain's CDR3 is CASSPGLSGEQYF. The chain has TRBV11-3 and TRBJ2-7; with no DNA, the TCRdb D assignment of TRBD1 cannot be verified. The CDR3 sequence is 13 residues long. Germline CDR1 is SGHNT and CDR2 is YENEEA. Variable domain in full (rest from reference TRBV11-3 and TRBJ2-7): EAGVVQSPRYKIIEKKQPVAFWCNPISGHNTLYWYLQNLGQGPELLIRYENEEAVDDSQLPKDRFSAERLKGVDSTLKIQPAELGDSAVYLCASSPGLSGEQYFGPGTRLTVT.

The CDR3 region is CASSVEGGGTSEQFF. J is TRBJ2-1 and V is TRBV9; absent DNA, TCRdb's TRBD1 call cannot be checked. Germline CDR1 SGDLS, CDR2 YYNGEE. This CDR3 region has 15 residues.

This chain joins TRBV9 and TRBJ2-7. CDR3 size: 11 residues. Germline lookup yields CDR1 SGDLS and CDR2 YYNGEE. The CDR3 here is CASSDNYEQYF.

The V gene is TRBV4-1, the J gene TRBJ2-5; TCRdb's assignment of TRBD2 cannot be checked, as there is no DNA. This CDR3 region has 16 residues. Germline-derived CDR1 and CDR2 are MGHRA and YSYEKL. The CDR3 here is CASSQDAGDYVWTQYF.

CDR3 loop: CASSLIGSEQFF. This chain joins TRBV7-6 and TRBJ2-1. CDR1 is SGHVS, CDR2 FNYEAQ, per germline. This CDR3 region has 12 residues.

J is TRBJ2-7 and V is TRBV4-3. The CDR3 length is 17 residues. Germline V gene sequence: CDR1 LGHNA, CDR2 YSLEER. CDR3 sequence reads: CASSQGFEAELSYEQYF.

J is TRBJ1-1 and V is TRBV4-3. This CDR3 has 15 amino acids. Germline-derived CDR1 and CDR2 are LGHNA and YSLEER. The CDR3 spells CASSQDEDQDTEAFF.